This passage covers 32 T cell receptor beta chains from one sample sequenced in a study of tumor and adjacent non-tumor tissue in lung cancer. This sample's RNA came from whole unsorted tissue. Three rounds of nested PCR, following a modified ARM-PCR protocol, produced the TCRbeta library. One entry per CDR3 protein results from TCRdb running MiXCR on the multiplex PCR reads. The sample yields about 79,000 distinct CDR3 sequences, 55% to 80% seen once. The specimen sequenced was lung tumor tissue. These receptors were collected from a woman in her 40s with non-small cell lung cancer.

A word on this clonotype: At one boundary the junction diverges from the germline segment, which might be a read error. The J gene is TRBJ2-1, the V gene TRBV11-1; D gene ambiguous. CDR1 and CDR2 from the germline V gene are SGHAT and FQDESV (reference sequence). The CDR3 length is 11 residues. CDR3 coding DNA: TGTGCCAGCAGCTTAAGTAATGAGCACTTCTTC. This translates into CASSLSNEHFF.

In the case of this clonotype: At one end, the junction sequence differs from germline, possibly due to a read error. V gene TRBV7-9 combines with J gene TRBJ2-2; tentative D call: TRBD1 (6 bases). Germline CDR1 and CDR2: SEHNR and FQNEAQ (reference sequence). The length of the CDR3 is 15 residues. The CDR3 loop is CAGSFLTGYTWELFF. Here the CDR3 DNA reads TGCGCCGGCAGCTTCCTGACAGGTTACACCTGGGAGCTGTTTTTT.

Remarks on this clonotype: Given the absence of the conserved phenylalanine or tryptophan at the CDR3 end, a read error is likely. The chain is built from TRBV11-2 and TRBJ2-4; 7 bases are a match to TRBD1. Germline CDR1 and CDR2: SGHAT and FQNNGV. V shed 7 bases, J shed 7 bases, and the junction held 10 bases outside the gene matches. This CDR3 is built from 14 residues. CDR3 amino acids: CASMDRQGRNIQYY. CDR3 sequence (DNA): TGTGCCAGCATGGATCGACAGGGAAGGAACATTCAGTACTAC.

This clonotype was observed once. The junction departs from germline at one end; a sequencing error may be responsible. This sequence joins TRBV11-2 and TRBJ2-1; TRBD2 matches at 8 bases. Germline-derived CDR1 and CDR2 are SGHAT and FQNNGV. This CDR3 has 15 residues. CDR3: CACSVAGGGYNEQFF. Written as DNA, the CDR3 is TGCGCCTGCAGCGTAGCGGGCGGGGGGTACAATGAGCAGTTCTTC.

Notes on this clonotype: The germline gene is not matched at one end of the junction; a read error may be the cause. The rearrangement joins TRBV11-2 to TRBJ2-6; D may correspond to TRBD1 or TRBD2 (5 bases each). The germline V gene encodes CDR1 SGHAT and CDR2 FQNNGV. This CDR3 is 17 amino acids long. The DNA for the CDR3 is TGTGCCAGCAGCCCGAACTTTAAGGACTCTGGGGCCAACGTCCTGACATTC. Residues: CASSPNFKDSGANVLTF.

As to this clonotype: Compared with germline, one end of the junction differs, possibly owing to a read error. V is TRBV11-2 and J is TRBJ1-4, with D possibly being TRBD1 (6 bases). Germline assignment: CDR1 SGHAT and CDR2 FQNNGV. The CDR3 runs 12 residues. CDR3 sequence (DNA): TGTGCTAGCAGCTCCCAGGGGTTGAAACTGTTTTTT. This encodes CASSSQGLKLFF.

This clonotype showed up just a few times. Without the conserved terminal phenylalanine or tryptophan, this CDR3 likely stems from a read error. The CDR3 reads CTSSLVSNSYEQYL. In nucleotides, the CDR3 is TGTACCAGTAGCTTAGTCTCAAACTCCTACGAGCAGTACCTC. The chain links TRBV11-2 to TRBJ2-7; D ambiguous. This CDR3 contains 14 residues. CDR1 is SGHAT and CDR2 is FQNNGV in the germline V gene.

Only one count was recorded for this clonotype. A junction end diverges from the germline sequence, so it may reflect a read error. The rearrangement joins TRBV7-9 to TRBJ1-1; 7 bases agree with TRBD1. The CDR3 is 16 amino acids. Germline V gives CDR1 SEHNR, CDR2 FQNEAQ (reference sequence). The CDR3 DNA reads as TGTGCCGGCAGCTTATGGATGGGACAGATGAACACTGAAGCTTTCTTT. Encoded protein: CAGSLWMGQMNTEAFF.

On this clonotype: Sequence at one end of the junction differs from germline and may be a read error. The J gene is TRBJ2-2, the V gene TRBV11-2, with a possible D match to TRBD2 (5 bases). The CDR3 contains 13 residues. Germline CDR1 and CDR2: SGHAT and FQNNGV. The chain's CDR3 is CSNSFSNTGELFF. The CDR3 coding sequence is TGTTCCAACAGCTTTTCGAACACCGGGGAGTTGTTTTTC.

This clonotype was observed once. It may be a read error: a sequence one base away is much more abundant. V and J are TRBV7-8 and TRBJ1-5; 11 bases align to TRBD1. Looked up from germline, CDR1 is SGHVS and CDR2 is FQNEAQ. Trimming took 2 bases from V and 6 from J; bases not matched to a gene: 3. The CDR3 sequence is 15 residues long. The CDR3 is CASSLRGQGAQPQHF. Here the CDR3 DNA reads TGTGCCAGCAGCTTACGCGGACAGGGGGCTCAGCCCCAGCATTTT.

With regard to this clonotype: An end of the junction differs from the germline gene, which may be a read error. The rearrangement uses TRBV5-4 and TRBJ2-3, with D unresolved. CDR1 is SGHNT and CDR2 is YYREEE in the germline V gene (reference sequence). The CDR3 covers 14 residues. As DNA, the CDR3 is TGTGCTAGCAGCTCTTTATATAGCATAGATACGCAGTATTTT. As protein: CASSSLYSIDTQYF.

Details on this clonotype: It is likely a read error, because the conserved phenylalanine at the end of the CDR3 is missing. This chain links TRBV4-1 with TRBJ2-5; tentatively, D is TRBD2 (6 bases). The CDR3 consists of 13 residues. V lost 4 bases and J lost 4, with 10 bases in between. Germline values: CDR1 MGHRA, CDR2 YSYEKL. In nucleotides, the CDR3 is TGCGCCAGCAGCCGATGGCGGGGAGAGACCCAGTACCTC. Translating gives CASSRWRGETQYL.

In the case of this clonotype: This could be a read error, since a much larger clone is one nucleotide away. The chain couples TRBV5-1 to TRBJ1-2; D remains ambiguous. The germline gives CDR1 SGHRS, CDR2 YFSETQ. The germline V and J ends were trimmed by 8 bases and 2 bases, with 10 bases remaining between them. The CDR3 is 12 amino acids. This CDR3 reads CARRTGNYGYTF. CDR3 nucleotide sequence: TGCGCCAGGAGGACGGGGAACTATGGCTACACCTTC.

The chain combines TRBV6-1 with TRBJ2-5; weak D call: TRBD2 (5 bases). CDR3 length: 13 amino acids. Germline CDR1 MNHNS, CDR2 SASEGT. The chain's CDR3 is CVGSDASPETQYF. In nucleotides, the CDR3 is TGTGTCGGCAGTGACGCTAGCCCCGAGACCCAGTACTTC.

Turning to this clonotype: At one of its ends the junction is not consistent with the germline gene, which may arise from a read error. The chain has TRBV29-1 and TRBJ1-2; TRBD1 might be the D (6 bases). CDR1 and CDR2 from the germline V gene are SQVTM and ANQGSEA. CDR3 size: 12 residues. The CDR3 DNA follows: TGCAGTGTTTTTTCAGGGGACGGTGGCTACATCTTC. Amino acid sequence: CSVFSGDGGYIF.

On this clonotype itself: An end of the junction does not agree with germline; a read error may underlie this. The rearrangement links TRBV10-2 to TRBJ2-2; D tentatively reads TRBD1 or TRBD2 (5 bases each). Germline V gene data show CDR1 as WSHSY and CDR2 as SAAADI. The CDR3 totals 11 residues. CDR3 nucleotide sequence: TGCGCCAGCCTACATACCAGGGAGTTGTTTTTT. The encoded protein is CASLHTRELFF.

About this clonotype: The junction departs from the called germline gene at one end, perhaps through a read error. The gene calls are TRBV20-1 and TRBJ2-7, with D tentatively TRBD2 (5 bases). Germline values: CDR1 DFQATT, CDR2 SNEGSKA (reference sequence). This CDR3 contains 13 residues. The CDR3 DNA is TGCAGTGCCCAGTCGGGCGGAGGCTACGAGCAGCACTTC. Its protein product is CSAQSGGGYEQHF.

In its sample, this clonotype was seen many times. The gene calls are TRBV20-1 and TRBJ1-2, with TRBD1 as a possible D gene (5 bases). This CDR3 is 13 amino acids long. Germline values: CDR1 DFQATT, CDR2 SNEGSKA (reference sequence). V lost 6 bases and J lost 8, with 19 bases in between. The chain's CDR3 is CSARTRGLAGYTF. In DNA, the CDR3 is TGCAGTGCGAGGACAAGGGGACTAGCCGGCTACACCTTC.

The chain combines TRBV6-5 with TRBJ1-1; 12 bases match TRBD1. Trimming took 6 bases from V and 13 from J; bases not matched to a gene: 15. Germline assignment: CDR1 MNHEY and CDR2 SVGAGI. The CDR3 length is 15 residues. CDR3 region: CASSYLTGTGGQVFF. CDR3 DNA sequence: TGTGCCAGCAGCTACCTCACTGGGACAGGGGGCCAAGTTTTCTTT.

As for this clonotype: A junction end diverges from the germline sequence, so it may reflect a read error. This chain joins TRBV5-1 and TRBJ2-7; D gene unclear. This CDR3 has 13 residues. Germline loops: CDR1 SGHRS, CDR2 YFSETQ. Written as DNA, the CDR3 is TGCGCCAGCAGCTTTTCTAGGATGTACGGGCAGTACTTC. This gives the protein CASSFSRMYGQYF.

As for this clonotype: Germline is not matched at one junction end, which may reflect a read error. The rearrangement links TRBV5-6 to TRBJ2-7; D is uncertain. The CDR3 contains 12 residues. The germline gives CDR1 SGHDT, CDR2 YYEEEE. CDR3 DNA sequence: TGTGCCAGCAACTTGCGGCGGAGCCCGAGGTACTTC. Protein product: CASNLRRSPRYF.

On this clonotype itself: This may be a read error: a much more frequent sequence differs by one nucleotide. The J gene is TRBJ1-1, the V gene TRBV28; D gene ambiguous. V was pared by 10 bases and J by 1 base, with 16 bases between. Per germline, CDR1 MDHEN and CDR2 SYDVKM. The CDR3 extends over 14 amino acids. The CDR3 coding sequence is TGTGCCATCACCCCCTTAGTCAGGAACACTGAAGCTTTCTTT. Translated, it gives CAITPLVRNTEAFF.

The J gene is TRBJ1-2, the V gene TRBV11-2, with 8 bases identical to TRBD1. The length of the CDR3 is 14 residues. The junction had 10 bases not matched to a gene; V was cut back by 3 bases and J by 10 bases. Germline V gene lookup returns CDR1 SGHAT and CDR2 FQNNGV. This CDR3 is CASSLPQGAYYYTF. In DNA, the CDR3 is TGTGCCAGCAGCTTGCCTCAGGGGGCCTACTACTACACCTTC.

This clonotype was counted at least ten times. The chain carries TRBV28 and TRBJ2-5, with a weak D call TRBD1 (6 bases). CDR1 is MDHEN and CDR2 is SYDVKM in the germline V gene. The CDR3 sequence is 15 residues long. Deletions cut 6 bases from V and 5 bases from J, with 19 bases between. Written as DNA, the CDR3 is TGTGCCAGCAGCGATAGGCTGGCAGGGGCGGAGACCCAGTACTTC. It is translated as CASSDRLAGAETQYF.

Concerning this clonotype itself: The conserved phenylalanine or tryptophan normally closing the CDR3 is absent here, so this likely arose from a read error. This rearrangement joins TRBV4-2 to TRBJ1-6, with no clear D. This CDR3 contains 18 residues. The germline V gene has CDR1 LGHNA and CDR2 YNFKEQ. As DNA, the CDR3 is TGTGCCAGCAGCCAAGATTCCCCGGCGGGGTTGGGTAATTCACCTCTCCACTAT. Translation gives CASSQDSPAGLGNSPLHY.

Note on this clonotype: At one of its ends the junction is not consistent with the germline gene, which may arise from a read error. V and J are TRBV5-4 and TRBJ2-7; 9 bases line up with TRBD1. CDR1 SGHNT and CDR2 YYREEE come from the germline V gene (reference sequence). The CDR3 extends over 13 amino acids. CDR3 sequence reads: CASSQGQGRDQYF. In nucleotides, the CDR3 is TGTGCTAGCAGCCAGGGACAGGGACGAGACCAGTACTTC.

This clonotype appeared once. The chain joins TRBV5-6 to TRBJ2-4, with TRBD2 as a possible D gene (6 bases). The CDR3 sequence is 15 residues long. CDR1 SGHDT and CDR2 YYEEEE come from the germline V gene. The ends were cut back, 9 bases at V and 5 bases at J, with 21 bases in the middle. CDR3 protein: CANSSPGLAENIQYF. CDR3 coding DNA: TGTGCCAACAGTTCACCGGGATTAGCGGAAAACATTCAGTACTTC. Full variable domain (outside the CDR3, taken from reference TRBV5-6 and TRBJ2-4): DAGVTQSPTHLIKTRGQQVTLRCSPKSGHDTVSWYQQALGQGPQFIFQYYEEEERQRGNFPDRFSGHQFPNYSSELNVNALLLGDSALYLCANSSPGLAENIQYFGAGTRLSVL.

This clonotype was observed many times. The V and J genes are TRBV6-6 and TRBJ1-2, with unresolved D. The germline V and J ends were trimmed by 6 bases and 8 bases, with 16 bases remaining between them. There are 13 residues in the CDR3. CDR1 is MNHNY, CDR2 SVGAGI, per germline (reference sequence). CDR3 region: CASSPARERGYTF. The CDR3 DNA reads as TGTGCCAGCAGCCCGGCTAGGGAGAGGGGCTACACCTTC.

The table lists this clonotype with a few counts. The V and J genes are TRBV7-9 and TRBJ1-1, with 7 bases that match TRBD1. Germline V gene sequence: CDR1 SEHNR, CDR2 FQNEAQ (reference sequence). The CDR3 sequence is 15 residues long. Trimming removed 2 bases from V and 1 base from J; junction bases left unmatched: 4. CDR3 DNA sequence: TGTGCCAGCAGCTTATCGACAGGGCGGAACACTGAAGCTTTCTTT. It translates to CASSLSTGRNTEAFF.

A remark on this clonotype: An end of the junction does not agree with germline; a read error may underlie this. The chain has TRBV15 and TRBJ1-5; D may be TRBD1 (6 bases). The CDR3 is 15 residues long. CDR1 and CDR2 from the germline V gene are LNHNV and YYDKDF (reference sequence). CDR3 amino acids: CATSRTGNSNQLQHF. CDR3 in DNA: TGTGCCACCAGCCGAACAGGGAATAGCAATCAGCTCCAGCATTTT.

With regard to this clonotype: Here the CDR3 omits its conserved ending phenylalanine or tryptophan, so a read error is the likely source. CDR3 region: CASSPLGGQVYYEQYL. The DNA of the CDR3 is TGTGCCAGCAGCCCCCTCGGTGGGCAAGTGTACTACGAGCAGTACTTA. J is TRBJ2-7 and V is TRBV11-2; D gene uncertain. This CDR3 comprises 16 residues. Germline loops: CDR1 SGHAT, CDR2 FQNNGV. V lost 5 bases and J lost 3, with 20 bases in between.

Regarding this clonotype: A much larger clonotype is one base distant, so this may be a read error. V usage is TRBV5-1 and J usage is TRBJ2-5; TRBD2 matches 10 bases. This CDR3 region has 16 residues. Germline values: CDR1 SGHRS, CDR2 YFSETQ. CDR3 sequence: CASRLALAGDRETQYF. CDR3 DNA: TGCGCCAGCAGGTTGGCCCTAGCGGGAGATCGTGAGACCCAGTACTTC.